This is a list of T cell receptor beta chains from one sample in a study of blood T cell repertoires in COVID-19. TCRdb keeps only in-frame clones here, not all; method: immunoSEQ multiplex PCR. Of about 140,000 clones listed, approximately 89% are singletons. Sequenced sample: peripheral blood. These receptor sequences come from a human donor in a cohort sampled during active COVID-19. Both conserved end residues are part of each CDR3. Size is omitted from some rows. Given values are once, few, many or a class for expanded clones.

>17|TRBV4-2|TRBJ2-1|once
CASSQTPGTHGFPEQFF
>15|TRBV3-1/TRBV3-2|TRBJ1-4|-
CASSQEGGSREKLFF
>13|TRBV7-2|TRBJ1-5|once
CASSPYSNQPQHF
>14|TRBV5-1|TRBJ1-1|-
CASSQTATNTEAFF
>14|TRBV14|TRBJ1-1|-
CASSQGTGRAEAFF
>14|TRBV27|TRBJ2-2|-
CASSGTRNTGELFF
>13|TRBV5-1|TRBJ2-7|-
CASSPRDRDEQYF
>13|TRBV5-4|TRBJ1-4|-
CASSTQLNEKLFF
>14|TRBV6-8|TRBJ2-7|once
CASSSVQGADEQYF
>12|TRBV5-6|TRBJ1-2|-
CASTRGSAGYTF
>13|TRBV5-1|TRBJ2-7|-
CASSPDLAYEQYF
>17|TRBV5-1|TRBJ2-7|-
CASSLGGLADFSYEQYF
>16|TRBV19|TRBJ1-3|-
CASSISGGYSGNTIYF
>15|TRBV6-9|TRBJ2-1|-
CARGLAGDPYNEQFF
>17|TRBV2|TRBJ2-5|-
CASSDGTLAGGGKTQYF
>15|TRBV6-5|TRBJ2-1|-
CASSYVWRGSNEQFF
>19|TRBV29-1|TRBJ2-3|once
CSVGYSRQGVLSSTDTQYF
>15|TRBV5-1|TRBJ2-7|-
CASSQPEEEARRQYF
>13|TRBV25-1|TRBJ1-2|-
CASSPRDRSGYTF
>14|TRBV4-1|TRBJ1-6|-
CASSPGQLGSPLHF
>14|TRBV30|TRBJ1-6|-
CAWSLTGGDSPLHF
>15|TRBV3-1/TRBV3-2|TRBJ2-7|few
CASSPGTADYYEQYF
>16|TRBV4-2|TRBJ2-7|-
CASSPSWEGESYEQYF
>14|TRBV3-1/TRBV3-2|TRBJ2-1|-
CASSHRGQGSEQFF
>15|TRBV3-1/TRBV3-2|TRBJ1-1|-
CASRPSGRANTEAFF
>14|TRBV7-2|TRBJ1-2|-
CASRGQGLNYGYTF
>16|TRBV7-7|TRBJ2-1|-
CASSVGSGQGANEQFF
>16|TRBV27|TRBJ1-6|few
CASKSTSSSYNSPLHF
>13|TRBV6-5|TRBJ1-5|-
CASSPDRNQPQHF
>15|TRBV5-1|TRBJ1-6|-
CASSLAGDYNSPLHF